Listed below are T cell receptor beta chains from one sample, sequenced in a study of T cell responses to AZD1222 COVID-19 vaccine. TCRdb's copy holds only in-frame clones and misses some; the assay was immunoSEQ multiplex PCR. The table records approximately 140,000 clones, roughly 92% of them present only once. Sequences were derived from peripheral blood, sampled 28 days after the second AZD1222 dose. The receptors here all came from an adult who received the AZD1222 COVID-19 vaccine. CDR3s include the opening cysteine and the closing phenylalanine or tryptophan. The D gene is left open where the match is weak. The listing skips clone size in some rows; elsewhere it reads once, few, many or a size class.

cdr3_nt cdr3_aa d_call j_call clone_size v_call
TGTGCCTGGGCTAGCGGGAGGGTGGTGAATGAGCAGTTCTTC CAWASGRVVNEQFF TRBD2 TRBJ2-1 NA TRBV30
TGTGCCAGCCGCGGAGGACAGACCTATAATGAAAAACTGTTTTTT CASRGGQTYNEKLFF NA TRBJ1-4 NA TRBV18
TGTGCCAGTAGGGGACAGGGTCAGCCGGGGGAGCAGTACTTC CASRGQGQPGEQYF TRBD1 TRBJ2-7 NA TRBV19
TGTGCCAGCAGAACCGGACAGGGGGGAACTGAAGCTTTCTTT CASRTGQGGTEAFF TRBD1 TRBJ1-1 NA TRBV7-6
TGTGCCAGCAGCTCGGACGGAGTATACAATGAGCAGTTCTTC CASSSDGVYNEQFF NA TRBJ2-1 NA TRBV7-3
TGCAGCGTTAAACAGGGTGTAATGGGCTACACCTTC CSVKQGVMGYTF NA TRBJ1-2 NA TRBV29-1
TGTGCCAGCAGTATCCCGGGACAGGGGGGCTCACCCCTCCACTTT CASSIPGQGGSPLHF TRBD1 TRBJ1-6 NA TRBV6-2/TRBV6-3
TGTGCCAGCTCACCGGAGGGAGGGCCATCCTACGAGCAGTACTTC CASSPEGGPSYEQYF TRBD2 TRBJ2-7 NA TRBV18
TGTGCCTGGACCCCGGGACAACTAATAATGAGCTCCTATAATTCACCCCTCCACTTT CAWTPGQLIMSSYNSPLHF NA TRBJ1-6 NA TRBV30
TGTGCCAGCAGGAAGGAAGGGGCCTATGGCTACACCTTC CASRKEGAYGYTF NA TRBJ1-2 NA TRBV12-3/TRBV12-4
TGTGCCAGCAGCTCGGGGCTGGGTATTGGGGAGCTGTTTTTT CASSSGLGIGELFF NA TRBJ2-2 once TRBV5-6
TGCGCCAGCAGCTTGGCGGGTCGACAGGGAGACACTGAAGCTTTCTTT CASSLAGRQGDTEAFF TRBD1 TRBJ1-1 NA TRBV5-1
TGCAGTGCTAGTAACCTAGCGGGACTGAACACCGGGGAGCTGTTTTTT CSASNLAGLNTGELFF TRBD2 TRBJ2-2 NA TRBV20-1
TGTGCCAGCAGCCAAGCTTCGACTAAAGATACGCAGTATTTT CASSQASTKDTQYF NA TRBJ2-3 NA TRBV3-1/TRBV3-2
TGTGCCAGCAGCCAAGATACGGGACAGGCCTATGGCTACACCTTC CASSQDTGQAYGYTF TRBD1 TRBJ1-2 NA TRBV3-1/TRBV3-2
TGTGCCAGCAGCCACCGGCTAGGGACAGCCAAAAACATTCAGTACTTC CASSHRLGTAKNIQYF NA TRBJ2-4 few TRBV13
TGTGCCAGCAGCCCCAGGGGAGACGAAGAGACCCAGTACTTC CASSPRGDEETQYF NA TRBJ2-5 NA TRBV9
TGTGCCAGCAGTTACCGGGCAGGGGTTCAGCCCCAGCATTTT CASSYRAGVQPQHF NA TRBJ1-5 NA TRBV6-5
TGTGCCACCAGCCGGGGCGAGGGTGAGCAGTTCTTC CATSRGEGEQFF NA TRBJ2-1 NA TRBV24-1
TGTGCCAGTAGTATTTGGCAGGGAGAAACCACCGGGGAGCTGTTTTTT CASSIWQGETTGELFF NA TRBJ2-2 NA TRBV19
TGTGCCAGTAGTATAGCAGGATTCGCGAATGAGCAGTTCTTC CASSIAGFANEQFF NA TRBJ2-1 NA TRBV19
TGTGCCAGCAGTCCTCCGGGACAGGTCGCTTCACCCCTCCACTTT CASSPPGQVASPLHF TRBD1 TRBJ1-6 NA TRBV28
TGTGCCAGCAGCGCCGCAGGGGGCGCAGTCTACAATGAGCAGTTCTTC CASSAAGGAVYNEQFF TRBD1 TRBJ2-1 NA TRBV7-3
TGTGCCAGCAGCTTTGGCTCTAGCGGCTCCTACAATGAGCAGTTCTTC CASSFGSSGSYNEQFF TRBD2 TRBJ2-1 NA TRBV5-6
TGTGCCAGCAGTTTCACAGCGGGAGTCGGGGTAGCCAAAAACATTCAGTACTTC CASSFTAGVGVAKNIQYF TRBD2 TRBJ2-4 once TRBV27
TGTGCCAGCAGCTTCTTGGGGGGGGACTATGGCTACACCTTC CASSFLGGDYGYTF NA TRBJ1-2 NA TRBV7-8
TGTGCCAGCAGTTACCCGGGACAGGGGCGCAATCAGCCCCAGCATTTT CASSYPGQGRNQPQHF TRBD1 TRBJ1-5 NA TRBV6-2/TRBV6-3
TGTGCCAGCAGCCTACAGACAGGGGTCTCCTACGAGCAGTACTTC CASSLQTGVSYEQYF TRBD1 TRBJ2-7 NA TRBV6-5
TGTGCCAGCTCACCGAATCAGGGGCAGAACACTGAAGCTTTCTTT CASSPNQGQNTEAFF NA TRBJ1-1 NA TRBV18
TGTGCCAGCTCACCCCTATTCGGACAGCTGCAGCGGGCCAACGTCCTGACTTTC CASSPLFGQLQRANVLTF NA TRBJ2-6 NA TRBV18
TGTGCCAGCAGCCGACAGATGAACACTGAAGCTTTCTTT CASSRQMNTEAFF NA TRBJ1-1 NA TRBV7-2
TGTGCCAGCAGCTCCCCCTACGAGCAGTACTTC CASSSPYEQYF NA TRBJ2-7 NA TRBV7-9
TGTGCCAGCAGCTTAGATGGAGGGCGACACGAGCAGTACTTC CASSLDGGRHEQYF NA TRBJ2-7 NA TRBV7-9
TGTGCCAGCAGCCAGACTAGCGGGCGTTTCTTC CASSQTSGRFF TRBD2 TRBJ2-1 NA TRBV7-9
TGTGCCAGCAGCTTAGTGACGCAGATGGGCTACGAGCAGTACTTC CASSLVTQMGYEQYF NA TRBJ2-7 NA TRBV7-8
TGTGCCTGGATACAGGAGGGGACCCAGTACTTC CAWIQEGTQYF NA TRBJ2-5 NA TRBV30
TGTGCCAGCAGCCAAGATTTAAACGAAAAACTGTTTTTT CASSQDLNEKLFF NA TRBJ1-4 few TRBV3-1/TRBV3-2
TGTGCCAGCAGCTCTAGCGGAATCACAGATACGCAGTATTTT CASSSSGITDTQYF TRBD2 TRBJ2-3 once TRBV7-3
TGTGCCAGCACTCCTGTGGCCTCTGGAAACACCATATATTTT CASTPVASGNTIYF NA TRBJ1-3 NA TRBV18
TGTGCCTGGGCCCGGCGGGGTTTGAACTATGGCTACACCTTC CAWARRGLNYGYTF NA TRBJ1-2 few TRBV30
TGTGCCAGCAGCTTAAGAGCGACTAGCGAGGGTGAGCAGTTCTTC CASSLRATSEGEQFF TRBD2 TRBJ2-1 NA TRBV7-7
TGTGCCACCAGCAGGCAACTAGCGGGCAGAAGCTCCTACAATGAGCAGTTCTTC CATSRQLAGRSSYNEQFF TRBD2 TRBJ2-1 NA TRBV15
TGTGCCAGCAGCTTAGGGGCAACTAATGAAAAACTGTTTTTT CASSLGATNEKLFF NA TRBJ1-4 NA TRBV11-3
TGTGCCAGCAGTATGCTAGGGCGCTCCTACGAGCAGTACTTC CASSMLGRSYEQYF NA TRBJ2-7 NA TRBV27
TGTGCCTGGGGGGTTAAGAGCAGCAATCAGCCCCAGCATTTT CAWGVKSSNQPQHF NA TRBJ1-5 once TRBV30